The clone carrying this T cell receptor (beta chain) was observed at least ten times. Antigen: not known. This entry belongs to a study of CD8+CD57+ T cells in acquired aplastic anemia. Study context: DNA recovered from sorted CD4+ and CD8+ cells had a mean of around 3.2 ug. General observations from the study: Sharing between patients and controls was observed for twenty-nine CD8+ CDR3 sequences.

The V and J ends lost 4 bases and 3 bases, in that order; junction bases with no gene match: 9. Germline values: CDR1 SGHRS, CDR2 YFSETQ. The length of the CDR3 is 15 residues. Researchers used genomic DNA as the template to profile TCR beta VDJ and CDR3. TCRdb itself ran the reads through MiXCR, one entry per CDR3 protein. The data hold around 220,000 distinct CDR3 sequences, with approximately 51% observed a single time. An expansion of CD8+CD57+ cells by flow cytometry had been shown in patients chosen for sequencing. V usage is TRBV5-1 and J usage is TRBJ2-5, with 7 bases that match TRBD1. The source is a human donor with aplastic anemia. Sequencing input: sorted CD4+, CD8+, or CD8+CD57+ T cells (not recorded which) from PBMCs. In nucleotides, the CDR3 is TGCGCCAGCAGCCCAACCGGGACAGCCGAAGAGACCCAGTACTTC. This codes for CASSPTGTAEETQYF.